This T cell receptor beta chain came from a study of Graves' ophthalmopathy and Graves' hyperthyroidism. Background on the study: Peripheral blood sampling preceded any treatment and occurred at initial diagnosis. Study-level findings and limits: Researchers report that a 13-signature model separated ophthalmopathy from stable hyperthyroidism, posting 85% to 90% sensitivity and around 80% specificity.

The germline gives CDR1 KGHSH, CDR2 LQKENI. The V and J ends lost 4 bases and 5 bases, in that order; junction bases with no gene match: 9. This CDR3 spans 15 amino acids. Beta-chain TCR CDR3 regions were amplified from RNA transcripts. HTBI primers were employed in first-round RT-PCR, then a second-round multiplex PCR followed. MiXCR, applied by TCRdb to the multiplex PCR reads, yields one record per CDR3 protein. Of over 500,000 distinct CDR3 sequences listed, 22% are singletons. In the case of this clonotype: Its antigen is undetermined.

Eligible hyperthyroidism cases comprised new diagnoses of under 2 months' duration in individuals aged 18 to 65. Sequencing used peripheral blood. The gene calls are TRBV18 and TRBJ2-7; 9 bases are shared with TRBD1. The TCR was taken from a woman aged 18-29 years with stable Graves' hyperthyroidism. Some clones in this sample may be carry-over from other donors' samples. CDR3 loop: CASSQRQGVSHEQYF. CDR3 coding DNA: TGTGCCAGCTCACAAAGACAGGGGGTTTCGCACGAGCAGTACTTC.